These 22 T cell receptor beta chains share one sample of origin, sequenced in a study of identical twins. Via MiXCR, TCRdb re-called the 5' RACE reads, giving one row per CDR3 protein. Of about 470,000 distinct CDR3 sequences listed, roughly 24% are singletons. These same data were also listed under a study on T cells expressing NK-cell markers.

Input material: CD4+ T cells sorted from blood. The receptors come from a woman aged 18-30 years in good health.

The rearrangement uses TRBV7-8 and TRBJ2-7; D is ambiguous. Germline CDR1 is SGHVS and CDR2 is FQNEAQ. The CDR3 is made up of 14 amino acids. V was pared by 4 bases and J by 2 bases, with 12 bases between. This CDR3 reads CASSSSRQAYEQYF. The CDR3 DNA follows: TGTGCCAGCAGCTCCTCACGACAAGCCTACGAGCAGTACTTC. The full variable domain, with the rest looked up from reference TRBV7-8 and TRBJ2-7, is GAGVSQSPRYKVAKRGQDVALRCDPISGHVSLFWYQQALGQGPEFLTYFQNEAQLDKSGLPSDRFFAERPEGSVSTLKIQRTQQEDSAVYLCASSSSRQAYEQYFGPGTRLTVT.

The chain joins TRBV4-3 to TRBJ2-7; no clear D gene. The germline gives CDR1 LGHNA, CDR2 YSLEER. Trimming removed 1 base from V and 3 bases from J, with 4 bases in between. This CDR3 has 12 amino acids. The CDR3 DNA reads as TGCGCCAGCAGCCAAGTCGACTACGAGCAGTACTTC. Encoded protein: CASSQVDYEQYF.

The chain couples TRBV5-5 to TRBJ2-2; D remains unclear. The CDR3 is 12 residues long. Germline CDR1 and CDR2: SGHKS and YYEKEE (reference sequence). Trimming removed 2 bases at V and 10 bases at J, with 9 bases between. The CDR3 here is CASSLNFAELFF. The CDR3 DNA follows: TGTGCCAGCAGCTTAAATTTTGCGGAGCTGTTTTTT.

This clonotype was counted a few times. The gene calls are TRBV12-3 or TRBV12-4 and TRBJ2-7; D might be TRBD1 or TRBD2, each matching 5 bases. Deletions cut 6 bases from V and 2 bases from J, with 14 bases between. The CDR3 extends over 14 amino acids. CDR3 sequence: CASSPRDGPYEQYF. CDR3 bases: TGTGCCAGCAGCCCCCGGGACGGTCCCTACGAGCAGTACTTC.

This clonotype was recorded a few times. The chain has TRBV2 and TRBJ1-1; no reliable D call. V lost 10 bases to trimming and J lost 1 base, with 10 bases between them. CDR3 length: 12 amino acids. Germline CDR1 is SNHLY and CDR2 is FYNNEI. CDR3 coding DNA: TGTGCCATCCGGACGGGGAACACTGAAGCTTTCTTT. It codes for CAIRTGNTEAFF.

This clonotype was detected many times. The chain is built from TRBV10-3 and TRBJ1-4; D unclear. V was cut by 4 bases and J by 6 bases, with 12 bases left in between. The V gene's germline CDR1 is ENHRY and CDR2 SYGVKD. The CDR3 consists of 14 residues. CDR3: CAISGDKGDEKLFF. The CDR3 DNA reads as TGTGCCATCAGTGGTGACAAGGGAGATGAAAAACTGTTTTTT.

This sequence joins TRBV20-1 and TRBJ1-1; D is possibly TRBD1 (5 bases). V lost 6 bases and J lost 2, with 13 bases in between. This CDR3 contains 13 residues. The V gene's germline CDR1 is DFQATT and CDR2 SNEGSKA (reference sequence). The chain's CDR3 is CSAIQEPNTEAFF. In DNA, the CDR3 is TGCAGTGCAATACAGGAGCCTAACACTGAAGCTTTCTTT.

This chain links TRBV2 with TRBJ2-7; D is ambiguous. The germline V and J ends were trimmed by 4 bases and 6 bases, with 16 bases remaining between them. CDR3 size: 14 residues. CDR1 and CDR2 (germline): SNHLY, FYNNEI. As DNA, the CDR3 is TGTGCCAGCAGTGTTTCACAGATCGGCTTCGAGCAGTACTTC. This encodes CASSVSQIGFEQYF.

In its sample, this clonotype was seen a few times. V usage is TRBV10-3 and J usage is TRBJ1-2; the D is unclear. The V end was cut by 5 bases, the J end by 1 base, with 8 bases between. There are 13 residues in the CDR3. The germline V gene encodes CDR1 ENHRY and CDR2 SYGVKD. The CDR3 loop reads CAISTNSNYGYTF. The CDR3 coding sequence is TGTGCCATCAGTACTAACAGTAACTATGGCTACACCTTC.

This rearrangement joins TRBV3-1 to TRBJ2-7, with 9 bases lining up with TRBD1. The CDR3 runs to 17 residues. CDR1 and CDR2 (germline): LGHDT, YNNKEL (reference sequence). Germline trimming cut 4 bases from V and 2 bases from J; bases unmatched to any gene: 12. In DNA, the CDR3 is TGTGCCAGCAGCCGCCGAATCCCGGGACAGGGAACCTACGAGCAGTACTTC. This encodes CASSRRIPGQGTYEQYF.

This chain links TRBV20-1 with TRBJ1-5, with 8 bases matching TRBD1. Germline V gene sequence: CDR1 DFQATT, CDR2 SNEGSKA (reference sequence). The CDR3 loop spans 14 amino acids. Trimming removed 7 bases from V and 6 bases from J; junction bases left unmatched: 11. The CDR3 DNA reads TGCAGTGTCTGGACAGGGCGGCGAGGTCAGCCCCAGCATTTT. This encodes CSVWTGRRGQPQHF.

The gene calls are TRBV6-1 and TRBJ2-5; 13 positions match TRBD2. The CDR3 spans 16 residues. Looked up from germline, CDR1 is MNHNS and CDR2 is SASEGT. J was trimmed by 2 bases and V by 6 bases; bases with no gene match: 6. The CDR3: CASSEGTSGTQETQYF. DNA for the CDR3: TGTGCCAGCAGCGAGGGGACTAGCGGGACTCAAGAGACCCAGTACTTC.

V gene TRBV7-7 combines with J gene TRBJ2-7; tentative D call: TRBD2 (5 bases). The CDR3 is 13 residues long. CDR1 and CDR2 (germline): SSHAT, FNYEAQ (reference sequence). This CDR3 reads CASWRLAGYEQYF. As DNA, the CDR3 is TGTGCTAGCTGGCGGCTAGCCGGCTACGAGCAGTACTTC.

This clonotype was seen ten or more times. The V and J genes are TRBV5-4 and TRBJ2-7; 10 nucleotides agree with TRBD2. The ends lost 0 bases at V and 5 bases at J; junction bases unmatched: 17. The germline CDR1 and CDR2 sequences are SGHNT and YYREEE (reference sequence). The CDR3 contains 19 residues. The CDR3 spells CASSLAPVRIAGGFNEQYF. The DNA for the CDR3 is TGTGCCAGCAGCTTGGCCCCCGTTCGGATAGCGGGAGGTTTCAACGAGCAGTACTTC.

This clonotype was seen a handful of times. The J gene is TRBJ2-3, the V gene TRBV2, with 12 bases matching TRBD1. Trimming at V came to 8 bases and at J to 5 bases, leaving 8 bases not matched to a gene. This CDR3 has 15 amino acids. Germline loops: CDR1 SNHLY, CDR2 FYNNEI. CDR3 in amino acids: CASCRDRGHRDTQYF. CDR3 DNA sequence: TGTGCCAGCTGTCGGGACAGGGGGCACAGAGATACGCAGTATTTT.

Turning to this clonotype: Its ends do not fully match the called genes, so a read error is possible. The V and J genes are TRBV7-9 and TRBJ2-1, with 7 bases matching TRBD2. CDR3 length equals 12 residues. From germline, CDR1 is SEHNR and CDR2 FQNEAQ (reference sequence). CDR3 bases: TGTGCCAGCAGCTACTATCCGGGAGGAGCGACCTTC. It codes for CASSYYPGGATF.

This chain uses TRBV25-1 with TRBJ2-5, with D maybe TRBD1 (6 bases). The CDR3 sequence is 14 residues long. The germline V gene encodes CDR1 MGHDK and CDR2 SYGVNS. V gave up 10 bases and J gave up 2 bases, with 17 bases separating them. In DNA form, the CDR3 reads TGTGCCACCTCAGTGGTGGGGACACAAGAGACCCAGTACTTC. It codes for CATSVVGTQETQYF.

V and J are TRBV11-2 and TRBJ2-1; 8 bases align to TRBD2. Per the germline V gene, CDR1 is SGHAT and CDR2 is FQNNGV. CDR3 length equals 15 residues. The V gene end was trimmed by 5 bases and the J gene end by 2 bases; junction bases not matched to a gene: 5. The CDR3 nucleotides are TGTGCCAGCAGCAATAGCGGGACCCCCTACAATGAGCAGTTCTTC. This gives the protein CASSNSGTPYNEQFF.

This clonotype came up a few times. This chain connects TRBV9 to TRBJ2-2; no clear D gene. In germline, CDR1 is SGDLS, CDR2 YYNGEE. Trimming left V 0 bases short and J 4 bases short, with 10 bases between. The CDR3 is made up of 15 amino acids. CDR3 protein: CASSVETVTTGELFF. In DNA, the CDR3 is TGTGCCAGCAGCGTAGAGACGGTTACCACCGGGGAGCTGTTTTTT. Combining the CDR3 with reference TRBV9 and TRBJ2-2 gives the whole variable domain DSGVTQTPKHLITATGQRVTLRCSPRSGDLSVYWYQQSLDQGLQFLIQYYNGEERAKGNILERFSAQQFPDLHSELNLSSLELGDSALYFCASSVETVTTGELFFGEGSRLTVL.

Concerning this clonotype: The junction departs from the called germline gene at one end, perhaps through a read error. This sequence joins TRBV5-1 and TRBJ2-2; unclear D gene. This CDR3 spans 13 amino acids. Germline CDR1 SGHRS, CDR2 YFSETQ. The CDR3 reads CACRLQDTGELFF. The CDR3 DNA sequence: TGCGCCTGCAGACTGCAGGACACCGGGGAGCTGTTTTTT. Filled out from reference TRBV5-1 and TRBJ2-2, the complete variable domain reads KAGVTQTPRYLIKTRGQQVTLSCSPISGHRSVSWYQQTPGQGLQFLFEYFSETQRNKGNFPGRFSGRQFSNSRSEMNVSTLELGDSALYLCACRLQDTGELFFGEGSRLTVL.

This clonotype was detected only a few times. The chain employs TRBV7-8 and TRBJ2-6; the match to TRBD1 covers 7 bases. V dropped 4 bases and J dropped 0; count of bases not matched to a gene: 6. Germline lookup yields CDR1 SGHVS and CDR2 FQNEAQ. The CDR3 consists of 17 residues. The DNA of the CDR3 is TGTGCCAGCAGCTCTGACAGGGTGAACTCTGGGGCCAACGTCCTGACTTTC. This gives the protein CASSSDRVNSGANVLTF.

This clonotype was seen only a few times. The chain carries TRBV10-3 and TRBJ1-6; tentatively, D is TRBD1 (5 bases). The germline gives CDR1 ENHRY, CDR2 SYGVKD. This CDR3 comprises 14 residues. The V gene lost 6 bases and the J gene lost 6 bases, with 12 bases spanning the gap. The CDR3, as DNA: TGTGCCATCAGCGGGACCGCTATTAATTCACCCCTCCACTTT. Its translation is CAISGTAINSPLHF.